Listed below are T cell receptor beta chains from one sample, sequenced in a study of shared clonotypes between healthy human individuals. TCRdb keeps only in-frame clones here, not all; method: immunoSEQ multiplex PCR. The sample has a few hundred thousand clones; about 74% are singletons. Input material: memory CD4+ T cells sorted from blood. These receptors were collected from a man aged 25-40 years in good health. CDR3s include the opening cysteine and the closing phenylalanine or tryptophan. Fields, in order: CDR3 length, V gene, D gene, clone size, J gene, CDR3 protein, CDR3 DNA. A D gene is named only where the DNA matches it firmly. Size values are once, few and many counts, or a class for expanded clones, and some rows have none.

>13|TRBV5-1|-|-|TRBJ1-1
CASSRSENTEAFF
TGCGCCAGCAGCAGGTCCGAGAACACTGAAGCTTTCTTT
>14|TRBV5-1|-|-|TRBJ2-1
CASSSSASSDEQFF
TGCGCCAGCAGCTCCTCCGCTAGCAGCGATGAGCAGTTCTTC
>16|TRBV6-1|-|-|TRBJ2-1
CASSEAAGVGGNEQFF
TGTGCCAGCAGTGAAGCGGCCGGGGTAGGGGGCAATGAGCAGTTCTTC
>14|TRBV7-3|TRBD2|-|TRBJ2-1
CASSPEREKGEQFF
TGTGCCAGCAGCCCGGAGCGGGAGAAGGGTGAGCAGTTCTTC
>16|TRBV7-2|TRBD2|-|TRBJ2-1
CASSSLAAKSYNEQFF
TGTGCCAGCAGCTCACTAGCGGCAAAATCCTACAATGAGCAGTTCTTC
>16|TRBV6-4|TRBD2|-|TRBJ2-1
CASSDSPSGIYNEQFF
TGTGCCAGCAGTGACTCGCCTAGCGGGATTTACAATGAGCAGTTCTTC
>14|TRBV7-2|TRBD1|-|TRBJ2-5
CASRLTGGGETQYF
TGTGCCAGCAGATTGACAGGGGGAGGGGAGACCCAGTACTTC
>13|TRBV30|-|-|TRBJ1-1
CAWSVMLETEAFF
TGTGCCTGGAGCGTAATGTTGGAAACGGAAGCTTTCTTT
>14|TRBV6-5|TRBD1|once|TRBJ1-2
CASSQGTGTGGYTF
TGTGCCAGCAGTCAGGGGACAGGGACGGGGGGCTACACCTTC
>15|TRBV2|TRBD2|once|TRBJ2-3
CASRDGLAGIDTQYF
TGTGCCAGCAGGGATGGACTAGCGGGTATAGATACGCAGTATTTT
>15|TRBV11-2|-|-|TRBJ2-2
CASSSHRTNTGELFF
TGTGCCAGCAGCTCACATCGGACGAACACCGGGGAGCTGTTTTTT
>15|TRBV5-8|-|few|TRBJ1-5
CASIRRTEFNQPQHF
TGTGCCAGCATCCGAAGGACAGAGTTCAATCAGCCCCAGCATTTT
>15|TRBV5-5|-|-|TRBJ2-1
CASSSPVLSYNEQFF
TGTGCCAGCAGCTCCCCCGTTTTGTCCTACAATGAGCAGTTCTTC
>13|TRBV29-1|-|-|TRBJ2-3
CSASPGSTDTQYF
TGCAGCGCCTCGCCAGGTTCTACAGATACGCAGTATTTT
>12|TRBV10-2|-|few|TRBJ2-7
CASRDWNNEQYF
TGCGCCAGCCGGGACTGGAATAACGAGCAGTACTTC
>17|TRBV7-6|TRBD2|-|TRBJ2-7
CASSRHLLADASYEQYF
TGTGCCAGCAGCCGTCATTTACTAGCGGACGCCTCCTACGAGCAGTACTTC
>15|TRBV30|-|few|TRBJ1-5
CAWRDSGRLNQPQHF
TGTGCCTGGAGGGACAGTGGTCGGCTCAATCAGCCCCAGCATTTT
>15|TRBV6-1|TRBD2|once|TRBJ2-5
CASSEASGDEETQYF
TGTGCCAGCAGTGAAGCGAGCGGGGACGAAGAGACCCAGTACTTC
>12|TRBV10-3|-|-|TRBJ2-5
CAISSGEETQYF
TGTGCCATCTCTTCAGGCGAAGAGACCCAGTACTTC
>14|TRBV5-1|TRBD1|-|TRBJ1-4
CASSSGQVNEKLFF
TGCGCCAGCAGCTCGGGACAGGTTAATGAAAAACTGTTTTTT
>16|TRBV18|-|-|TRBJ1-3
CASSPWAGSSGNTIYF
TGTGCCAGCTCACCTTGGGCAGGGAGCTCTGGAAACACCATATATTTT
>18|TRBV7-3|-|-|TRBJ2-2
CASSFLAVGKLNTGELFF
TGTGCCAGCAGCTTTTTGGCAGTAGGAAAGTTGAACACCGGGGAGCTGTTTTTT
>15|TRBV5-5|-|-|TRBJ1-1
CASSRLGQQNTEAFF
TGTGCCAGCAGCCGCCTCGGGCAACAGAACACTGAAGCTTTCTTT
>13|TRBV19|-|-|TRBJ1-2
CASSMAGDYGYTF
TGTGCCAGTAGTATGGCAGGGGACTATGGCTACACCTTC
>14|TRBV9|-|-|TRBJ1-4
CASSVDREGEKLFF
TGTGCCAGCAGCGTAGACAGGGAAGGAGAAAAACTGTTTTTT
>17|TRBV9|TRBD2|-|TRBJ2-1
CASSARVTSGKSSEQFF
TGTGCCAGCAGCGCAAGAGTAACTAGCGGGAAAAGCAGTGAGCAGTTCTTC
>18|TRBV5-4|TRBD2|-|TRBJ2-1
CASSLSLAGASSYNEQFF
TGTGCCAGCAGCTTGAGCCTAGCGGGAGCCTCCTCCTACAATGAGCAGTTCTTC
>12|TRBV7-3|-|-|TRBJ2-1
CASSFAGSEQFF
TGTGCCAGCAGCTTCGCCGGGTCTGAGCAGTTCTTC
>15|TRBV21-1|-|-|TRBJ1-5
CASSTCPGGSQPQHF
TGTGCCAGCAGCACATGCCCCGGTGGGTCGCAGCCCCAGCATTTT
>12|TRBV5-6|-|-|TRBJ1-2
CASSWGLYGYTF
TGTGCCAGCAGCTGGGGCCTCTATGGCTACACCTTC
>16|TRBV5-1|TRBD2|-|TRBJ2-2
CASSYGLAENTGELFF
TGCGCCAGCAGCTATGGACTAGCGGAGAACACCGGGGAGCTGTTTTTT
>13|TRBV10-3|-|once|TRBJ1-2
CAISVTQVGGYTF
TGTGCCATCAGCGTGACCCAAGTTGGCGGCTACACCTTC
>12|TRBV6-5|-|once|TRBJ2-2
CASRGPTGELFF
TGTGCCAGCAGGGGGCCCACCGGGGAGCTGTTTTTT
>15|TRBV5-1|TRBD1|-|TRBJ2-3
CASSRTGETGDTQYF
TGCGCCAGCAGCAGGACAGGGGAGACAGGAGATACGCAGTATTTT
>13|TRBV7-2|-|-|TRBJ2-5
CASSLHFQETQYF
TGTGCCAGCAGCTTACACTTCCAAGAGACCCAGTACTTC
>12|TRBV10-1|-|-|TRBJ1-3
CASNDSRNTIYF
TGCGCCAGCAATGACAGCAGAAACACCATATATTTT
>14|TRBV6-5|-|many|TRBJ2-7
CASSYGGSGYEQYF
TGTGCCAGCAGTTATGGGGGTAGCGGCTACGAGCAGTACTTC
>16|TRBV5-1|TRBD2|-|TRBJ2-3
CASSLYPSGTTDTQYF
TGCGCCAGCAGTCTCTATCCTAGCGGGACCACAGATACGCAGTATTTT
>14|TRBV5-1|TRBD1|-|TRBJ2-1
CASSPGQTYNEQFF
TGCGCCAGCAGTCCGGGACAGACCTACAATGAGCAGTTCTTC
>14|TRBV10-3|-|-|TRBJ1-5
CAISEEGLNQPQHF
TGTGCCATCAGTGAAGAAGGTCTCAATCAGCCCCAGCATTTT
>16|TRBV5-1|TRBD1|many|TRBJ2-1
CASSLAGTGSLNEQFF
TGCGCCAGCAGCTTGGCCGGGACAGGGTCTCTCAATGAGCAGTTCTTC
>11|TRBV2|-|-|TRBJ2-5
CASSEGETQYF
TGTGCCAGCAGTGAAGGAGAGACCCAGTACTTC
>16|TRBV5-1|TRBD1|-|TRBJ2-5
CASSLGGTGPQETQYF
TGCGCCAGCAGCTTAGGGGGGACAGGACCCCAAGAGACCCAGTACTTC